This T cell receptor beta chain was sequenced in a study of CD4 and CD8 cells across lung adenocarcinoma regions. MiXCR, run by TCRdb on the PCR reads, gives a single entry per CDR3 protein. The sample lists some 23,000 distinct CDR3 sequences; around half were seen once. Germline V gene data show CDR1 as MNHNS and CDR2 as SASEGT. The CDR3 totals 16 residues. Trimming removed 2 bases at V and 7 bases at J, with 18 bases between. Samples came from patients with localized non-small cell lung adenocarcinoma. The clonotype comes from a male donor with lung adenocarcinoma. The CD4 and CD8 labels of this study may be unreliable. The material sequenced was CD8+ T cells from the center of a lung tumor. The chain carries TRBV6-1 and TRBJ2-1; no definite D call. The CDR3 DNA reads TGTGCCAGCAGTGAAACGTGGCTTAGAGGCACAAATGAGCAGTTCTTC. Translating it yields CASSETWLRGTNEQFF.